This T cell receptor (beta chain) is drawn from a study of cytomegalovirus exposure and HLA in healthy donors. Findings of the study overall: For cytomegalovirus status, the classifier reportedly gave diagnoses with high specificity and sensitivity. In an earlier analysis, most TCR beta V segments were productive about 87% or about 30% of the time. The study reported that TCR beta sequences accurately predicted HLA-A and HLA-B alleles in most subjects. A later analysis linked a missense DCLRE1C variant to TCR beta V- and J-gene trimming.

This clone was counted only a few times. Its antigen is undetermined. The PCR employed 60 Vbeta primers together with 13 Jbeta primers. Sequencing was performed with immunoSEQ multiplex PCR; in TCRdb, only in-frame clones are kept and a portion is missing. The sample carries 5,500 to 8,000 clones, roughly 51% recorded once. The CDR3 has 14 amino acids. In germline, CDR1 is SGHRS, CDR2 YFSETQ. The source is a man younger than 45 in good health and CMV-seropositive. The chain has TRBV5-1 and TRBJ2-5; D perhaps matches TRBD2 (6 bases). The J call may be faulty, since TRBJ2-7 better matches the DNA end. Sequencing was done on a sample of PBMCs. The CDR3 region is CASSFAQGLDEQYF. The CDR3 bases are TGCGCCAGCAGCTTCGCCCAGGGACTCGACGAGCAGTACTTC.